This TCR beta chain derives from a study of control samples from healthy donors and cancer patients. TCRdb's copy holds only in-frame clones and misses some; the assay was immunoSEQ multiplex PCR. The data contain fewer than 200,000 clones, about 91% of them singletons. Per germline, CDR1 LNHDA and CDR2 SQIVND (reference sequence). The CDR3 runs to 14 residues. J was trimmed by 3 bases and V by 5 bases; bases with no gene match: 4. The gene calls are TRBV19 and TRBJ1-1, with 9 bases matching TRBD1. This receptor was taken from a woman in her twenties or thirties in good health. The specimen sequenced was blood. CDR3 in amino acids: CASSPRDRDTEAFF. DNA of the CDR3: TGTGCCAGTAGTCCCCGGGACAGGGACACTGAAGCTTTCTTT. Looking up the rest from reference TRBV19 and TRBJ1-1 gives the full variable domain: DGGITQSPKYLFRKEGQNVTLSCEQNLNHDAMYWYRQDPGQGLRLIYYSQIVNDFQKGDIAEGYSVSREKKESFPLTVTSAQKNPTAFYLCASSPRDRDTEAFFGQGTRLTVV.